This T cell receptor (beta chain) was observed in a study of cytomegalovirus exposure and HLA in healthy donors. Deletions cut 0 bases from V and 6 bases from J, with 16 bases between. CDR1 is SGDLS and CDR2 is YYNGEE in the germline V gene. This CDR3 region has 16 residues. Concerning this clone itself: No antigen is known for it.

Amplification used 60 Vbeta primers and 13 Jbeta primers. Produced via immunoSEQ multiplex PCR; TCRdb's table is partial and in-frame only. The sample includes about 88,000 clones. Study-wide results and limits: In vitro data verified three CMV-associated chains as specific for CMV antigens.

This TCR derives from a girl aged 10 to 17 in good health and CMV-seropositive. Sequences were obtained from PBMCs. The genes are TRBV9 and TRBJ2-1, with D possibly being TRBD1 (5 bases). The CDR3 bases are TGTGCCAGCAGCGTAGGCGGCGGCCAGGGTGGCAATGAGCAGTTCTTC. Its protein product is CASSVGGGQGGNEQFF.